This T cell receptor beta chain emerged from a study of T cell responses to AZD1222 COVID-19 vaccine. The V and J ends lost 5 bases and 0 bases respectively, with 11 bases between them. The V gene's germline CDR1 is SGHKS and CDR2 YYEKEE (reference sequence). The CDR3 is made up of 15 amino acids. Study conclusions and caveats: In all cases, repertoires were sampled only after the peak T cell response. Variant regions that are unmutated are reportedly the target of nearly half of spike-specific TCRs. Females outnumbered males among donors, who were mostly white British; clonal diversity was possibly underestimated. Spike-specific TCR breadth and depth grew following two AZD1222 doses.

Only in-frame clones appear in the TCRdb table, and some are missing; sequencing was by immunoSEQ multiplex PCR. Of some 140,000 clones in the sample, roughly 90% are singletons; the top ten hold around 3%. A word on this clone: The antigen is unknown.

The sequence was obtained from an adult in good health. The chain couples TRBV5-5 to TRBJ2-2, with D possibly being TRBD1 or TRBD2 (5 bases each). The specimen was peripheral blood, collected on day 0 of AZD1222 vaccination. The CDR3 DNA reads TGTGCCAGCAGGACCGGGACGGCGAACACCGGGGAGCTGTTTTTT. Its protein is CASRTGTANTGELFF.